This T cell receptor beta chain was observed in a study of T cell responses to AZD1222 COVID-19 vaccine. Produced via immunoSEQ multiplex PCR; TCRdb's table is partial and in-frame only. In the table there are about 62,000 clones, roughly 90% of which are singletons. CDR3 length: 15 residues. V was cut by 6 bases and J by 3 bases, with 17 bases left in between. Germline V gene lookup returns CDR1 SNHLY and CDR2 FYNNEI. J is TRBJ2-5 and V is TRBV2, with D tentatively TRBD2 (7 bases). This TCR was recovered from an adult in good health. Source: peripheral blood, taken on day 0 of AZD1222 vaccination. CDR3 region: CASSGLGGPEETQYF. DNA for the CDR3: TGTGCCAGCAGCGGACTAGGGGGGCCGGAAGAGACCCAGTACTTC.